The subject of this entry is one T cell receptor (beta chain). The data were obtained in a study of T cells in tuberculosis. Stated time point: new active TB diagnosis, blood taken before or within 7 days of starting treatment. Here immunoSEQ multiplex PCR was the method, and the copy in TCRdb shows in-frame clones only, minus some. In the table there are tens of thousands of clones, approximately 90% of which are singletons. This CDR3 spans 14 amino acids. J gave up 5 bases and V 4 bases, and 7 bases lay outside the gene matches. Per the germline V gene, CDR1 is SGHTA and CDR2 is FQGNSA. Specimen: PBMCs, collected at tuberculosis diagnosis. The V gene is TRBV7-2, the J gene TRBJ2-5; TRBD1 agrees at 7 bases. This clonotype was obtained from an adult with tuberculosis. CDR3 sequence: CASSYNRGEETQYF. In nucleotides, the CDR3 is TGTGCCAGCAGCTACAACAGGGGAGAGGAGACCCAGTACTTC.